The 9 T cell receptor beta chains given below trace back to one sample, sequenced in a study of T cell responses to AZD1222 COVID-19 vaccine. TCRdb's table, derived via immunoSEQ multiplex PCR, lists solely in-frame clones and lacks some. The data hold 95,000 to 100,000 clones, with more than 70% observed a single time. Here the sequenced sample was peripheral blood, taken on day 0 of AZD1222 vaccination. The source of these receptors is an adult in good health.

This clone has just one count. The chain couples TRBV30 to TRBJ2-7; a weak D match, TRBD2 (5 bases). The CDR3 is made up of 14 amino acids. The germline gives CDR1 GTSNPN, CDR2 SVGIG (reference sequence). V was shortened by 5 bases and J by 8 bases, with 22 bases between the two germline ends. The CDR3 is CAWARDSSFAKQYF. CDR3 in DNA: TGTGCCTGGGCCCGGGATAGCTCCTTCGCCAAGCAGTACTTC.

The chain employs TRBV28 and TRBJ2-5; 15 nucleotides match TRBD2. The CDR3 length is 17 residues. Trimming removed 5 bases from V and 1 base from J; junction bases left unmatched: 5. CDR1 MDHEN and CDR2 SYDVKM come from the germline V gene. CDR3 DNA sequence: TGTGCCAGCAGTCTGGGGACTAGCGGGAGGATCCAAGAGACCCAGTACTTC. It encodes CASSLGTSGRIQETQYF.

This CDR3 reads CASTYPDLAFF. The CDR3 DNA is TGTGCCAGCACCTACCCCGACTTAGCTTTCTTT. This sequence joins TRBV12-3 or TRBV12-4 and TRBJ1-1, with no clear D. The V gene lost 7 bases and the J gene lost 10 bases, with 13 bases spanning the gap. The CDR3 spans 11 residues.

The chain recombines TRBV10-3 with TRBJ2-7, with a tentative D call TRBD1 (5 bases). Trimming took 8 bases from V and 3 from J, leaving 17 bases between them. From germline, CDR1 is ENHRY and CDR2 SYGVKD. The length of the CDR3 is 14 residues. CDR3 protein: CAIGANADSYEQYF. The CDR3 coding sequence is TGTGCCATCGGCGCGAATGCCGACAGCTACGAGCAGTACTTC.

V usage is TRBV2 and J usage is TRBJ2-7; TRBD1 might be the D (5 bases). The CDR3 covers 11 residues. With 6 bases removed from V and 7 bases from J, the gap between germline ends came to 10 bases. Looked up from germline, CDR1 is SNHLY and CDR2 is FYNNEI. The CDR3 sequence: CASSANREQYF. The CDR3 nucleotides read TGTGCCAGCAGCGCCAACAGGGAGCAGTACTTC.

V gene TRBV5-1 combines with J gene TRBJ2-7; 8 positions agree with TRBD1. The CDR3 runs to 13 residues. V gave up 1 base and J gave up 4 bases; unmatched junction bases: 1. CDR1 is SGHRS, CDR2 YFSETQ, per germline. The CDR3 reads CASSLHRGYEQYF. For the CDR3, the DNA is TGCGCCAGCAGCTTGCACAGGGGGTACGAGCAGTACTTC. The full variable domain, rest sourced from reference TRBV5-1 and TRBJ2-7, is KAGVTQTPRYLIKTRGQQVTLSCSPISGHRSVSWYQQTPGQGLQFLFEYFSETQRNKGNFPGRFSGRQFSNSRSEMNVSTLELGDSALYLCASSLHRGYEQYFGPGTRLTVT.

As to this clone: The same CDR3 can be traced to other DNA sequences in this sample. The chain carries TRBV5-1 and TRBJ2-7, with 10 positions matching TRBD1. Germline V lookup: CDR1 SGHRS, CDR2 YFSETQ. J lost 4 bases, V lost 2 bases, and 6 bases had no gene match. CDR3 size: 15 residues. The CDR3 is CASSLGQGVTYEQYF. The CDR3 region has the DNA TGCGCCAGCAGCTTAGGACAGGGGGTAACTTACGAGCAGTACTTC.

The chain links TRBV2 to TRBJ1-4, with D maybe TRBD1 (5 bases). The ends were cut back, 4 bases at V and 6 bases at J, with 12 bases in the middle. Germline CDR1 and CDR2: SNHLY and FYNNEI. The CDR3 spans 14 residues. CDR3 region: CASSGTWGDEKLFF. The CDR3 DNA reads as TGTGCCAGCAGTGGGACCTGGGGGGATGAAAAACTGTTTTTT.

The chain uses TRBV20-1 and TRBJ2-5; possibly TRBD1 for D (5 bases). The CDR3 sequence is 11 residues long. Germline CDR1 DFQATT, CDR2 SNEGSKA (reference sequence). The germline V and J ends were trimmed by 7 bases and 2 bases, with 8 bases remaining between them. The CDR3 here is CSEQAQETQYF. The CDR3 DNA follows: TGCAGTGAACAGGCACAAGAGACCCAGTACTTC.